Shown below are 2 T cell receptor beta chains from a single sample sequenced in a study of T cells expressing NK-cell markers (dated by TCRdb to the early 2020s). The protocol used for the library was 5' RACE. Sequenced on an Illumina HiSeq 2000. The reads went through TCRdb reprocessing, and each CDR3 protein sequence gets one entry with no DNA. The sample's clone listing holds about 390,000 distinct CDR3 sequences. The ten largest clones add up to about 10% of the sample. Sequencing was performed on blood T cells: a sorted CD56 or NKG2C T cell subset, CD4+ or CD8+ T cells, or bulk PBMC T cells (not recorded which). All receptors come from a woman aged 50 to 60 in good health. Donor details come from another sample of the same person, matched by shared clones.

The V and J genes are TRBV11-2 and TRBJ1-1. This CDR3 contains 14 residues. Germline-derived CDR1 and CDR2 are SGHAT and FQNNGV. The CDR3 here is CASTPTAMNTEAFF.

The rearrangement joins TRBV4-2 to TRBJ2-3; the D call from TCRdb, TRBD1, cannot be confirmed without DNA. The germline gives CDR1 LGHNA, CDR2 YNFKEQ. This CDR3 contains 14 residues. CDR3 in amino acids: CASSQEKGTDTQYF.